This T cell receptor (beta chain) was sequenced in a study of shared T cell receptors in the human thymus. The CDR3 contains 15 residues. Trimming removed 2 bases from V and 4 bases from J, with 13 bases in between. CDR1 SGHKS and CDR2 YYEKEE come from the germline V gene (reference sequence). Generated by immunoSEQ multiplex PCR, the TCRdb table keeps only in-frame clones and is missing some. The data hold hundreds of thousands of clones, with approximately 95% observed a single time. The chain joins TRBV5-5 to TRBJ2-1; tentatively, D is TRBD1 or TRBD2 (5 bases each). The sequencing sample was made of thymocytes. This clonotype was obtained from a human donor. The CDR3 coding sequence is TGTGCCAGCAGCTTAGGGGAGAGCGCGTACAATGAGCAGTTCTTC. Translation gives CASSLGESAYNEQFF.